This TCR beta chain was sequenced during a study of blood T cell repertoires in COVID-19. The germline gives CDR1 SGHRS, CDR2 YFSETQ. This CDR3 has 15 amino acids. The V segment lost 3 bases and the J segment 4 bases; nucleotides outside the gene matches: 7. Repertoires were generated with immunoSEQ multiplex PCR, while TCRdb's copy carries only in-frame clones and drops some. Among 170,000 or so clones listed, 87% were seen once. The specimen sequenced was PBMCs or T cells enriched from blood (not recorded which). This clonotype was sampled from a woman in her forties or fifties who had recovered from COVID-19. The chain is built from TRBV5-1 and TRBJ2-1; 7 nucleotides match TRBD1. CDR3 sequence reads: CASSSGGRQYNEQFF. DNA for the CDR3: TGCGCCAGCAGCTCAGGGGGTCGTCAATACAATGAGCAGTTCTTC.